Here is one T cell receptor beta chain with its context. No antigen is known for it. This sample is drawn from a study of T cell responses to AZD1222 COVID-19 vaccine. Overall study results and limits: Spike-specific TCR repertoires showed rising breadth and depth after two AZD1222 doses.

Sequencing was performed with immunoSEQ multiplex PCR; in TCRdb, only in-frame clones are kept and a portion is missing. Among about 100,000 clones, about 83% were seen once, and the ten largest hold about 15%. This clonotype was obtained from an adult in good health. The input for sequencing was peripheral blood, taken on day 0 of AZD1222 vaccination.

The CDR3 DNA reads TGCGCCAGCAGCTTGGAAGGGCTAGCGGGAGATACCCGGCGTACAGATACGCAGTATTTT. The encoded protein is CASSLEGLAGDTRRTDTQYF. The chain has TRBV5-1 and TRBJ2-3, with 10 nucleotides matching TRBD2. Germline V gives CDR1 SGHRS, CDR2 YFSETQ. The CDR3 covers 20 residues. Germline trimming cut 0 bases from V and 3 bases from J; bases unmatched to any gene: 16.